Following are 30 T cell receptor beta chains from one sample sequenced in a study of molecular identifiers for immune sequencing clone quantification. TCRdb used MiXCR to reprocess the PCR reads, holding one entry per CDR3 protein. The sample shows around 86,000 distinct CDR3 sequences, around 20% of them seen only once. Sample: naive CD8+ T cells from blood, with Jurkat cell RNA spiked in. Subset of the sample: FACS-sorted CD8+CD4-CCR7+CD45RA+ naive T cells. The receptors here all came from a human donor in good health. Some libraries in this study had Jurkat cell RNA spiked in.

This clonotype was observed at least ten times. The rearrangement joins TRBV3-1 to TRBJ2-2; unclear D gene. Trimming removed 0 bases at V and 6 bases at J, with 11 bases between. The CDR3 runs 15 residues. The germline V gene encodes CDR1 LGHDT and CDR2 YNNKEL (reference sequence). CDR3 loop: CASSQDFVSAGELFF. Here the CDR3 DNA reads TGTGCCAGCAGCCAAGATTTTGTATCGGCCGGGGAGCTGTTTTTT.

There are many counts of this clonotype. The rearrangement joins TRBV5-8 to TRBJ2-3; 10 nucleotides match TRBD1. V lost 4 bases to trimming and J lost 5 bases; unmatched junction nucleotides: 10. CDR1 and CDR2 from the germline V gene are SGHTS and YDEGEE. The CDR3 is 16 amino acids. CDR3 sequence reads: CASSIEGTGVIDTQYF. Here the CDR3 DNA reads TGTGCCAGCAGCATTGAGGGGACAGGGGTGATAGATACGCAGTATTTT. Full variable domain (remainder filled in from reference TRBV5-8 and TRBJ2-3): EAGVTQSPTHLIKTRGQQATLRCSPISGHTSVYWYQQALGLGLQFLLWYDEGEERNRGNFPPRFSGRQFPNYSSELNVNALELEDSALYLCASSIEGTGVIDTQYFGPGTRLTVL.

The sample holds many counts of this clonotype. The chain joins TRBV7-9 to TRBJ2-3; no clear D. Germline loops: CDR1 SEHNR, CDR2 FQNEAQ (reference sequence). The CDR3 loop spans 16 amino acids. V was pared by 2 bases and J by 2 bases, with 14 bases between. The CDR3 DNA reads TGTGCCAGCAGCTTACTTTCGGATTTCGACACAGATACGCAGTATTTT. Amino acid sequence: CASSLLSDFDTDTQYF.

Concerning this clonotype itself: Being one base from a much bigger clone, this may be a read error. V gene TRBV5-1 combines with J gene TRBJ2-7, with D possibly being TRBD1 or TRBD2 (5 bases each). The CDR3 contains 13 residues. Trimming cost V 5 bases and J 3 bases, with 12 bases left between them. Germline CDR1 reads SGHRS; CDR2 reads YFSETQ. CDR3 sequence: CASRGEIDYEQYF. CDR3 bases: TGCGCCAGCAGAGGGGAGATAGACTACGAGCAGTACTTC.

This clonotype was observed at least ten times. V usage is TRBV20-1 and J usage is TRBJ2-3; D unclear. Germline assignment: CDR1 DFQATT and CDR2 SNEGSKA (reference sequence). The V gene lost 3 bases and the J gene lost 0 bases, with 13 bases spanning the gap. CDR3 length: 15 amino acids. The CDR3 DNA is TGCAGTGCTAGGATTCGAGAGACTAGCACAGATACGCAGTATTTT. Its protein is CSARIRETSTDTQYF.

This clonotype was seen repeatedly, ten times or more. V and J are TRBV6-5 and TRBJ1-1; no clear D gene. Trimming pared 6 bases from V and 0 bases from J, leaving 14 bases between. The CDR3 length is 15 residues. Germline lookup yields CDR1 MNHEY and CDR2 SVGAGI. CDR3 sequence: CASSRHNQVNTEAFF. DNA for the CDR3: TGTGCCAGCAGCCGTCACAACCAAGTGAACACTGAAGCTTTCTTT.

This clonotype was detected many times. This rearrangement joins TRBV12-3 or TRBV12-4 to TRBJ2-7; 9 bases are a match to TRBD1. V was clipped by 6 bases and J by 6 bases; unmatched bases: 3. The CDR3 has 12 residues. Here the CDR3 DNA reads TGTGCCAGCAGGACAGGGGGGTCCGAGCAGTACTTC. Its protein product is CASRTGGSEQYF.

This clonotype was seen a handful of times. A much larger clone lies one base from this, so it may be a read error. The chain employs TRBV5-3 and TRBJ2-7; D is perhaps TRBD2 (5 bases). TRBV5-3 belongs to the ORF category, with a function that is uncertain. CDR3 size: 15 residues. The ends were cut back, 8 bases at V and 3 bases at J, with 21 bases in the middle. CDR3 bases: TGTGCCAGCAGTTATACCAGGACTGCTGACTACGAGCAGTACTTC. Amino acid sequence: CASSYTRTADYEQYF.

At least ten counts were recorded for this clonotype. The rearrangement joins TRBV28 to TRBJ1-1; 9 bases align to TRBD1. Germline-derived CDR1 and CDR2 are MDHEN and SYDVKM. This CDR3 region has 15 residues. Trimming cost V 5 bases and J 6 bases; bases outside gene matches: 10. CDR3 amino acids: CASSPYRGRPPEAFF. As DNA, the CDR3 is TGTGCCAGCAGTCCTTACAGGGGGCGACCACCTGAAGCTTTCTTT.

The table lists this clonotype with many counts. The genes are TRBV19 and TRBJ2-1; D unresolved. Per germline, CDR1 LNHDA and CDR2 SQIVND (reference sequence). The V gene lost 5 bases and the J gene lost 0 bases, with 11 bases spanning the gap. This CDR3 is built from 15 residues. This CDR3 reads CASSVMTFSYNEQFF. CDR3 nucleotide sequence: TGTGCCAGTAGTGTAATGACTTTCTCCTACAATGAGCAGTTCTTC.

This clonotype was picked up many times. The chain joins TRBV28 to TRBJ2-7; D is uncertain. In germline, CDR1 is MDHEN, CDR2 SYDVKM. V was shortened by 9 bases and J by 0 bases, with 12 bases between the two germline ends. The CDR3 runs to 13 residues. CDR3 in amino acids: CASGDGPSYEQYF. In DNA form, the CDR3 reads TGTGCCAGTGGCGACGGACCCTCCTACGAGCAGTACTTC.

Many counts were recorded for this clonotype. The chain uses TRBV18 and TRBJ2-6, with D perhaps TRBD2 (5 bases). V lost 2 bases and J lost 4, with 6 bases in between. Looked up from germline, CDR1 is KGHSH and CDR2 is LQKENI. This CDR3 region has 14 residues. CDR3 DNA sequence: TGTGCCAGCTCACCAGGGGAGGGGGCCAACGTCCTGACTTTC. Translation gives CASSPGEGANVLTF.

Ten or more counts support this clonotype. The rearrangement uses TRBV4-1 and TRBJ2-7, with D maybe TRBD1 (5 bases). Trimming shortened V by 1 base and J by 6 bases, and 10 bases separated the two germline ends. This CDR3 comprises 13 residues. The V gene's germline CDR1 is MGHRA and CDR2 YSYEKL. The DNA for the CDR3 is TGCGCCAGCAGCCAAGCCGAACAGGCCGAGCAGTACTTC. Translation: CASSQAEQAEQYF.

This clonotype was counted at least ten times. The V call is TRBV6-5, the J call TRBJ2-7; D perhaps matches TRBD1 (6 bases). V was shortened by 5 bases and J by 5 bases, with 13 bases between the two germline ends. This CDR3 has 13 amino acids. Germline V lookup: CDR1 MNHEY, CDR2 SVGAGI. CDR3 region: CASSLPGQNEQYF. In nucleotides, the CDR3 is TGTGCCAGCAGTCTTCCGGGACAAAACGAGCAGTACTTC.

This clonotype was observed many times. The V gene is TRBV7-9, the J gene TRBJ1-1; unclear D gene. The CDR3 contains 15 residues. Germline V gene lookup returns CDR1 SEHNR and CDR2 FQNEAQ (reference sequence). Trimming shortened V by 3 bases and J by 6 bases, and 17 bases separated the two germline ends. The CDR3 here is CASSLSDGSVPEAFF. Written as DNA, the CDR3 is TGTGCCAGCAGCTTGTCGGACGGGTCCGTTCCTGAAGCTTTCTTT.

This clonotype was detected many times. The chain is built from TRBV2 and TRBJ2-3, with 8 nucleotides matching TRBD2. V was pared by 4 bases and J by 2 bases, with 11 bases of the junction left unmatched. The CDR3 length is 17 residues. CDR1 and CDR2 from the germline V gene are SNHLY and FYNNEI. CDR3 sequence (DNA): TGTGCCAGCAGTGGGGCGGCTAGCGGGTGGCCCACAGATACGCAGTATTTT. Translation gives CASSGAASGWPTDTQYF.

This clonotype has ten or more counts. V and J are TRBV19 and TRBJ2-7; TRBD2 might be the D (6 bases). Germline V gives CDR1 LNHDA, CDR2 SQIVND (reference sequence). The CDR3 contains 14 residues. The ends were cut back, 6 bases at V and 0 bases at J, with 12 bases in the middle. CDR3 residues: CASSRGGGSYEQYF. The CDR3 DNA reads as TGTGCCAGTAGCCGGGGAGGAGGCTCCTACGAGCAGTACTTC.

The chain links TRBV4-3 to TRBJ1-5; possibly TRBD1 for D (6 bases). CDR3 length: 15 amino acids. The germline V gene encodes CDR1 LGHNA and CDR2 YSLEER. The V end was cut by 0 bases, the J end by 7 bases, with 13 bases between. The CDR3 loop is CASSQDSGGGQPQHF. The DNA for the CDR3 is TGCGCCAGCAGCCAAGACTCCGGGGGCGGACAGCCCCAGCATTTT.

This clonotype was found once. The V and J genes are TRBV7-9 and TRBJ2-3; 13 nucleotides align to TRBD2. The CDR3 covers 16 residues. The J segment lost 4 bases and the V segment lost 4 bases, leaving 5 bases of the junction unmatched. The germline CDR1 and CDR2 sequences are SEHNR and FQNEAQ (reference sequence). CDR3 bases: TGTGCCAGCAGCTGGAGACTAGCGGGGGGCCCAGATACGCAGTATTTT. Its translation is CASSWRLAGGPDTQYF.

This clonotype was recorded many times. The chain joins TRBV14 to TRBJ2-5, with a possible D match to TRBD1 (5 bases). Trimming stripped 0 bases from V and 1 base from J, with 12 bases between. The CDR3 totals 16 residues. Germline assignment: CDR1 SGHDN and CDR2 FVKESK. CDR3 nucleotides: TGTGCCAGCAGCCAAGATAGGAGACAGCTCCAAGAGACCCAGTACTTC. It specifies CASSQDRRQLQETQYF.

This clonotype has a count of ten or more. The chain couples TRBV7-9 to TRBJ1-3, with D hard to call. This CDR3 region has 20 residues. Trimming removed 5 bases from V and 0 bases from J, with 26 bases in between. Per the germline V gene, CDR1 is SEHNR and CDR2 is FQNEAQ (reference sequence). DNA of the CDR3: TGTGCCAGCAGCCTCGCCCCCGGGAGGGTCCTTCAGAACTCTGGAAACACCATATATTTT. Encoded protein: CASSLAPGRVLQNSGNTIYF.

This clonotype was observed a single time. The V call is TRBV6-2 or TRBV6-3, the J call TRBJ2-3; unclear D gene. The CDR3 totals 14 residues. V dropped 6 bases and J dropped 4 bases, with 14 bases sitting between them. CDR1 and CDR2 from the germline V gene are MNHEY and SVGEGT. In DNA form, the CDR3 reads TGTGCCAGCAGCCTTTTTCTGGGATCAGATACGCAGTATTTT. Its protein is CASSLFLGSDTQYF.

There are many counts of this clonotype. This chain's CDR3 is CASRQGYEQYF. The CDR3 nucleotides are TGCGCCAGCAGACAGGGCTACGAGCAGTACTTC. The chain is built from TRBV4-1 and TRBJ2-7; D is perhaps TRBD1 (6 bases). Trimming shortened V by 6 bases and J by 3 bases, and 6 bases separated the two germline ends. Per the germline V gene, CDR1 is MGHRA and CDR2 is YSYEKL. The CDR3 extends over 11 amino acids.

Only a few counts were recorded for this clonotype. Possible read error: a much larger clone is one base away. This chain uses TRBV6-5 with TRBJ2-7; TRBD2 matches at 7 bases. J lost 7 bases, V lost 10 bases, and 10 bases had no gene match. The CDR3 length is 12 residues. The V gene's germline CDR1 is MNHEY and CDR2 SVGAGI. CDR3 sequence: CATSGGMGEQYF. In nucleotides, the CDR3 is TGTGCCACCTCCGGGGGGATGGGAGAGCAGTACTTC.

About this clonotype itself: This could be a read error, since a much larger clone is one nucleotide away. The V and J genes are TRBV25-1 and TRBJ1-5; TRBD1 is a possible D gene (5 bases). Germline-derived CDR1 and CDR2 are MGHDK and SYGVNS. CDR3 length equals 18 residues. The V end was cut by 1 base, the J end by 5 bases, with 21 bases between. The CDR3 is CASSEFSPGTFPHQPQHF. The CDR3 coding sequence is TGTGCCAGCAGTGAATTTAGCCCCGGGACCTTTCCCCATCAGCCCCAGCATTTT.

This clonotype was seen ten or more times. The V gene is TRBV5-1, the J gene TRBJ1-2; maybe TRBD1 (6 bases). Trimming removed 1 base from V and 4 bases from J, with 8 bases in between. CDR3 length equals 13 residues. Germline V CDR1 and CDR2: SGHRS, YFSETQ. CDR3 amino acids: CASSLSRGYGYTF. The CDR3 bases are TGCGCCAGCAGCTTGAGCAGGGGCTATGGCTACACCTTC.

The chain is built from TRBV30 and TRBJ2-7; 9 bases fit TRBD1. The length of the CDR3 is 14 residues. Germline CDR1 reads GTSNPN; CDR2 reads SVGIG (reference sequence). The J segment lost 4 bases and the V segment lost 0 bases, leaving 4 bases of the junction unmatched. CDR3 nucleotides: TGTGCCTGGAGTGTCGGGACAGGGCTATACGAGCAGTACTTC. It codes for CAWSVGTGLYEQYF.

The table lists this clonotype with many counts. The chain recombines TRBV2 with TRBJ1-1; possibly TRBD1 for D (5 bases). Trimming took off 8 bases at V and 0 bases at J, with 13 bases between the two ends. CDR1 and CDR2 (germline): SNHLY, FYNNEI. The CDR3 runs 14 residues. This chain's CDR3 is CASDWDPMNTEAFF. CDR3 coding DNA: TGTGCCAGCGACTGGGACCCCATGAACACTGAAGCTTTCTTT.

This clonotype was observed at least ten times. The chain carries TRBV6-6 and TRBJ2-7; D is perhaps TRBD2 (6 bases). Germline V gene data show CDR1 as MNHNY and CDR2 as SVGAGI (reference sequence). Trimming removed 8 bases from V and 7 bases from J, with 12 bases in between. This CDR3 comprises 11 residues. The CDR3 DNA follows: TGTGCCAGCGAGTTCGGGGGTGAGCAGTACTTC. Its translation: CASEFGGEQYF.

Turning to this clonotype: A read error is possible here, since a much larger clone lies one base away. The chain uses TRBV29-1 and TRBJ2-1, with 7 bases matching TRBD2. Germline CDR1 and CDR2: SQVTM and ANQGSEA. Trimming removed 7 bases from V and 12 bases from J; junction bases left unmatched: 12. This CDR3 contains 12 residues. The chain's CDR3 is CSAWTPTGGQFF. CDR3 nucleotide sequence: TGCAGCGCATGGACTCCGACGGGGGGGCAGTTCTTC.